A selection of T cell receptor beta chains follows, all from one sample in a study of type 1 regulatory T cells. MiXCR, applied by TCRdb to the reads, yields one record per CDR3 protein. In the table there are 80,000 to 100,000 distinct CDR3 sequences, 30% to 35% of which are singletons. What was sequenced was CD4+ T cells, either the whole sample or a sorted fraction (not recorded which). The receptor set was obtained from a human donor in good health. Each CDR3 is given with its conserved first and last residue. A D gene is named only where the DNA matches it firmly. Not every row has a clone size; where given, it reads once, few, many or a size class.

15	NA	TRBV4-1	TRBJ2-3	NA	CASSQVGVNTDTQYF	TGCGCCAGCAGCCAAGTCGGGGTTAACACAGATACGCAGTATTTT
14	NA	TRBV20-1	TRBJ2-2	few	CSARDPRATGELFF	TGCAGTGCTAGAGATCCCCGGGCCACCGGGGAGCTGTTTTTT
16	TRBD2	TRBV20-1	TRBJ2-1	NA	CSATGLAGTLHNEQFF	TGCAGTGCTACGGGACTAGCGGGAACTTTGCACAATGAGCAGTTCTTC
15	NA	TRBV5-1	TRBJ2-1	once	CASSLEGLPRDEQFF	TGCGCCAGCAGCTTGGAGGGACTCCCTCGGGATGAGCAGTTCTTC
15	NA	TRBV5-5	TRBJ2-2	NA	CASSLEGTKDGELFF	TGTGCCAGCAGCTTGGAAGGGACAAAGGACGGGGAGCTGTTTTTT
14	NA	TRBV5-1	TRBJ1-4	few	CASSSAVTNEKLFF	TGCGCCAGCAGCTCGGCAGTCACTAATGAAAAACTGTTTTTT
14	TRBD2	TRBV2	TRBJ2-5	many	CASSQGLAGETQYF	TGTGCCAGCAGCCAGGGACTAGCGGGAGAGACCCAGTACTTC
14	TRBD2	TRBV7-2	TRBJ2-7	NA	CASSWGGRAYEQYF	TGTGCCAGCAGCTGGGGCGGGAGGGCCTACGAGCAGTACTTC
13	NA	TRBV20-1	TRBJ2-1	NA	CSASPALDNEQFF	TGCAGTGCTAGTCCGGCCCTGGACAATGAGCAGTTCTTC
14	TRBD1	TRBV6-2/TRBV6-3	TRBJ2-5	NA	CASSYERGRETRYF	TGTGCCAGCAGTTACGAAAGGGGGCGAGAGACCCGGTACTTC
14	TRBD1	TRBV5-6	TRBJ1-2	NA	CASSPLGTAYGYTF	TGTGCCAGCAGCCCGTTAGGGACAGCTTATGGCTACACCTTC
14	TRBD2	TRBV6-2/TRBV6-3	TRBJ2-1	NA	CASSYESGKVEQFF	TGTGCCAGCAGTTACGAGAGCGGGAAGGTTGAGCAGTTCTTC
16	NA	TRBV29-1	TRBJ2-2	NA	CSVEVAAAGSTGELFF	TGCAGCGTTGAAGTGGCAGCGGCAGGGAGCACCGGGGAGCTGTTTTTT
15	NA	TRBV5-1	TRBJ2-7	NA	CASSPWLLGLDEQYF	TGCGCCAGCAGCCCCTGGTTGTTGGGTTTGGACGAGCAGTACTTC
11	NA	TRBV30	TRBJ1-3	NA	CAWSTGNTIYF	TGTGCCTGGAGTACCGGAAACACCATATATTTT
13	TRBD2	TRBV10-3	TRBJ2-7	NA	CATRLAGTYEQYF	TGTGCCACCAGACTAGCGGGGACCTACGAGCAGTACTTC
17	TRBD2	TRBV7-2	TRBJ2-3	few	CASSGLTSGRSADTQYF	TGTGCCAGCAGTGGTCTTACTAGCGGGAGGTCTGCGGATACGCAGTATTTT
12	NA	TRBV18	TRBJ2-7	NA	CASSPTYYEQYF	TGTGCCAGCTCACCAACATACTACGAGCAGTACTTC
14	NA	TRBV29-1	TRBJ2-1	NA	CSGRRTGILNEQFF	TGCAGCGGAAGAAGAACAGGGATATTGAATGAGCAGTTCTTC
14	NA	TRBV6-1	TRBJ1-1	NA	CASSEDGGDTEAFF	TGTGCCAGCAGTGAAGATGGAGGGGACACTGAAGCTTTCTTT
14	TRBD1	TRBV30	TRBJ2-2	NA	CAWAGTGTAGELFF	TGTGCCTGGGCCGGGACAGGGACCGCCGGGGAGCTGTTTTTT
14	NA	TRBV20-1	TRBJ2-3	few	CSASWGVSTDTQYF	TGCAGTGCTAGTTGGGGGGTTAGCACAGATACGCAGTATTTT
12	NA	TRBV2	TRBJ2-5	NA	CATHSRGETQYF	TGTGCCACCCACTCCCGGGGGGAGACCCAGTACTTC
14	NA	TRBV5-1	TRBJ2-3	few	CASSLESFLEAQYF	TGCGCCAGCAGCTTGGAGAGCTTCCTTGAGGCGCAGTATTTT
14	TRBD2	TRBV30	TRBJ2-1	NA	CAWSVGGLYNEQFF	TGTGCCTGGAGTGTGGGAGGGCTCTACAATGAGCAGTTCTTC
13	NA	TRBV20-1	TRBJ2-7	few	CSARDSLYYEQYF	TGCAGTGCTAGGGACAGCTTATACTACGAGCAGTACTTC
13	NA	TRBV2	TRBJ1-1	many	CASSEQVNTEAFF	TGTGCCAGCAGTGAACAGGTGAACACTGAAGCTTTCTTT
15	NA	TRBV19	TRBJ2-7	NA	CASSGDSGSFYEQYF	TGTGCCAGTAGTGGGGATAGCGGATCCTTCTACGAGCAGTACTTC
15	NA	TRBV20-1	TRBJ2-4	NA	CSASKGGLAKNIQYF	TGCAGTGCTAGTAAGGGCGGACTAGCCAAAAACATTCAGTACTTC
14	NA	TRBV5-1	TRBJ2-5	NA	CASRLSEPAETQYF	TGCGCCAGCAGACTCAGCGAGCCTGCGGAGACCCAGTACTTC
14	TRBD2	TRBV20-1	TRBJ2-1	few	CSASWTSGINEQFF	TGCAGTGCTAGCTGGACTAGCGGGATCAATGAGCAGTTCTTC
13	NA	TRBV9	TRBJ2-5	few	CASSVSTGETQYF	TGTGCCAGCAGCGTATCTACCGGGGAGACCCAGTACTTC
15	NA	TRBV18	TRBJ2-6	NA	CASSPVNGGANVLTF	TGTGCCAGCTCACCAGTTAATGGGGGGGCCAACGTCCTGACTTTC
14	NA	TRBV5-1	TRBJ1-1	NA	CASSQEGGDTEAFF	TGCGCCAGCAGCCAGGAGGGGGGAGACACTGAAGCTTTCTTT
19	TRBD2	TRBV28	TRBJ2-7	NA	CASSPGTEEAGGRSYEQYF	TGTGCCAGCAGTCCCGGGACGGAAGAGGCGGGAGGCCGATCCTACGAGCAGTACTTC
13	TRBD1	TRBV29-1	TRBJ2-5	NA	CSVWDRGKETQYF	TGCAGCGTTTGGGACAGGGGGAAAGAGACCCAGTACTTC
15	NA	TRBV7-2	TRBJ2-7	NA	CASSLTSGEPYEQYF	TGTGCCAGCAGCTTAACGTCAGGAGAACCCTACGAGCAGTACTTC
15	TRBD2	TRBV3-1	TRBJ2-7	NA	CASSPGTSGRYEQYF	TGTGCCAGCAGCCCCGGGACTAGCGGGCGTTACGAGCAGTACTTC
15	NA	TRBV5-1	TRBJ2-3	few	CASSLEVTPTDTQYF	TGCGCCAGCAGCTTGGAGGTCACGCCGACAGATACGCAGTATTTT
12	NA	TRBV6-2/TRBV6-3	TRBJ2-7	few	CASMFGSYEQYF	TGTGCCAGCATGTTTGGCTCCTACGAGCAGTACTTC
18	NA	TRBV6-5	TRBJ2-6	few	CASSYSDLVRSGANVLTF	TGTGCCAGCAGTTACTCTGATCTGGTTCGCTCTGGGGCCAACGTCCTGACTTTC
17	TRBD2	TRBV19	TRBJ2-1	few	CASSISSGGGSWNEQFF	TGTGCCAGTAGTATTTCTAGCGGGGGAGGTTCTTGGAATGAGCAGTTCTTC
15	TRBD2	TRBV12-3/TRBV12-4	TRBJ2-5	few	CASSFSGSRLETQYF	TGTGCCAGCAGTTTTAGCGGGAGTCGTTTAGAGACCCAGTACTTC
12	NA	TRBV30	TRBJ2-1	NA	CAWSAGPNEQFF	TGTGCCTGGAGTGCGGGCCCGAATGAGCAGTTCTTC
14	TRBD1	TRBV20-1	TRBJ1-1	NA	CSASSTGGEPEAFF	TGCAGTGCTAGCTCGACAGGGGGTGAGCCCGAAGCTTTCTTT
14	TRBD2	TRBV29-1	TRBJ2-3	few	CSVASGSWKDTQYF	TGCAGCGTTGCTAGCGGGAGTTGGAAAGATACGCAGTATTTT
14	NA	TRBV6-6	TRBJ1-1	NA	CASNLSGAPTEAFF	TGTGCCAGCAACCTCTCCGGGGCGCCGACTGAAGCTTTCTTT
15	NA	TRBV9	TRBJ2-1	NA	CASSIGLTSYNEQFF	TGTGCCAGCAGCATAGGACTTACCTCCTACAATGAGCAGTTCTTC
16	TRBD2	TRBV12-3/TRBV12-4	TRBJ2-3	few	CASTGLAGGSTDTQYF	TGTGCCAGCACCGGACTAGCGGGAGGGAGCACAGATACGCAGTATTTT